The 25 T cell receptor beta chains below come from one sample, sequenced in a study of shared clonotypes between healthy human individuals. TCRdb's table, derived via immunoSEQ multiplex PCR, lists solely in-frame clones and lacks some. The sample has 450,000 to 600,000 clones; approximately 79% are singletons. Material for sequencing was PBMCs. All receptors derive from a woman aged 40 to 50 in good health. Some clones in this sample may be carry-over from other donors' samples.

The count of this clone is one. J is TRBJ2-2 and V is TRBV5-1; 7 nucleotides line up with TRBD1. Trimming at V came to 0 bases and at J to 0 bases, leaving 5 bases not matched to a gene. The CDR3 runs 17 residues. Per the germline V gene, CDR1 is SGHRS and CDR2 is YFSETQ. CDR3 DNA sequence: TGCGCCAGCAGCTTGGTCCCAGGGGGATCGAACACCGGGGAGCTGTTTTTT. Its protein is CASSLVPGGSNTGELFF.

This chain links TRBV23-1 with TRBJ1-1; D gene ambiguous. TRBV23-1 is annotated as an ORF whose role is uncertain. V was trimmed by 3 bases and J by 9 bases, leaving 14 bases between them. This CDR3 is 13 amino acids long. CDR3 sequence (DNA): TGCGCCAGCAGTCATCCCGAGACCGTACAAGCTTTCTTT. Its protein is CASSHPETVQAFF.

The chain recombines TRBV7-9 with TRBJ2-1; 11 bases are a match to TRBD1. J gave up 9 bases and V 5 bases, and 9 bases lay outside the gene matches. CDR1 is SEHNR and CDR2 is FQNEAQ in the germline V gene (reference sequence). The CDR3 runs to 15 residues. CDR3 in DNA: TGTGCCAGCAGCCCATCGGACAGGGGGCAGGTTGAGCAGTTCTTC. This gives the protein CASSPSDRGQVEQFF. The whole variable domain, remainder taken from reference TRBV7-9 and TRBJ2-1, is DTGVSQNPRHKITKRGQNVTFRCDPISEHNRLYWYRQTLGQGPEFLTYFQNEAQLEKSRLLSDRFSAERPKGSFSTLEIQRTEQGDSAMYLCASSPSDRGQVEQFFGPGTRLTVL.

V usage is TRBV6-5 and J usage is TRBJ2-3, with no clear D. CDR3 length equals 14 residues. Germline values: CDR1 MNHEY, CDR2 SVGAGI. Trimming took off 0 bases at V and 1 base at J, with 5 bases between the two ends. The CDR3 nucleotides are TGTGCCAGCAGTTACTCGATGGGCACAGATACGCAGTATTTT. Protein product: CASSYSMGTDTQYF.

The CDR3 region is CASSLGAGVGETQYF. The CDR3 coding sequence is TGTGCCAGCAGCTTGGGAGCGGGAGTAGGGGAGACCCAGTACTTC. The J gene is TRBJ2-5, the V gene TRBV5-5, with TRBD2 identical over 8 bases. Looked up from germline, CDR1 is SGHKS and CDR2 is YYEKEE (reference sequence). The CDR3 contains 15 residues. Trimming removed 0 bases from V and 5 bases from J; junction bases left unmatched: 6.

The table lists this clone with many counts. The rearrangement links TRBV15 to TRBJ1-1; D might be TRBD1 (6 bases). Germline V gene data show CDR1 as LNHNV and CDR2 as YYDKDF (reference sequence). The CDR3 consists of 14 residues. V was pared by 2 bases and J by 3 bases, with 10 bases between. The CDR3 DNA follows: TGTGCCACCAGCAGATCGGGGGGCTACACTGAAGCTTTCTTT. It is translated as CATSRSGGYTEAFF.

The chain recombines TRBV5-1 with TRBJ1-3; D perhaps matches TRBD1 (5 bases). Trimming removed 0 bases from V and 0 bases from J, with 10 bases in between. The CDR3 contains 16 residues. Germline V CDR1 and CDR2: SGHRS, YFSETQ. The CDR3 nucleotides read TGCGCCAGCAGCTTGGGGGGGACCAACTCTGGAAACACCATATATTTT. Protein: CASSLGGTNSGNTIYF.

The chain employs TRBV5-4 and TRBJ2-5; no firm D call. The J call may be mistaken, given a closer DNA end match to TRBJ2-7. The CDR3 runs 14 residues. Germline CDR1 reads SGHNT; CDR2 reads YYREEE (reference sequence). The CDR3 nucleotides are TGTGCCAGCAGCTTGACGGCAGATTCCTACGAGCAGTACTTC. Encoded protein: CASSLTADSYEQYF.

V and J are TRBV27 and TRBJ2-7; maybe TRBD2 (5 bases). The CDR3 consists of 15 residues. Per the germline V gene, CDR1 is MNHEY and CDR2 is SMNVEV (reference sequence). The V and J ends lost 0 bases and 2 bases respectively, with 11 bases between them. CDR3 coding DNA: TGTGCCAGCAGTTTATCGAAGGACTTAGCCTACGAGCAGTACTTC. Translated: CASSLSKDLAYEQYF.

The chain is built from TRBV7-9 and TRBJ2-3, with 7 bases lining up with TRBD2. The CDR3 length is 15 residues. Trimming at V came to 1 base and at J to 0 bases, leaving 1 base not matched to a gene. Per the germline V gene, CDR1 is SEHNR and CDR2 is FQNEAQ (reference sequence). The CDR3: CASSLGSGSTDTQYF. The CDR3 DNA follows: TGTGCCAGCAGCTTAGGTAGCGGGAGCACAGATACGCAGTATTTT.

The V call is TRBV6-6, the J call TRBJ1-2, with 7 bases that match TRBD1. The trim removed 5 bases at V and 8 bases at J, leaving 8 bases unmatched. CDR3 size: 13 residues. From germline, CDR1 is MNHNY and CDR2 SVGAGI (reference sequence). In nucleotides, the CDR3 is TGTGCCAGCAGTCGACAGGGAACCTTGGGCTACACCTTC. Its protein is CASSRQGTLGYTF.

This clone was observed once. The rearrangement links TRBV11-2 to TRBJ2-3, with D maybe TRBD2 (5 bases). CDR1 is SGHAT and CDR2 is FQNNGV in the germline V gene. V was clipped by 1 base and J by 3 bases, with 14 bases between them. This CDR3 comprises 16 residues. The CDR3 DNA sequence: TGTGCCAGCAGCTTAGCAACGGGATTTCTAACAGATACGCAGTATTTT. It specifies CASSLATGFLTDTQYF.

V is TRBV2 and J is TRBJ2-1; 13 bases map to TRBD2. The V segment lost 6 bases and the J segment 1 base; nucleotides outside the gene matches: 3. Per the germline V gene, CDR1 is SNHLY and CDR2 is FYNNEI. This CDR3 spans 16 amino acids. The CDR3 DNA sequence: TGTGCCAGCAGCGGGACTAGCGGGATATCCTACAATGAGCAGTTCTTC. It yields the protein CASSGTSGISYNEQFF.

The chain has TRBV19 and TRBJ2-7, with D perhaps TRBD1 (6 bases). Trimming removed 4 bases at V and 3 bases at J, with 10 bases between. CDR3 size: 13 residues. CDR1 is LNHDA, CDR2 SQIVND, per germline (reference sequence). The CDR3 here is CASSTSDSYEQYF. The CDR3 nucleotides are TGTGCCAGTAGTACCTCGGACAGCTACGAGCAGTACTTC.

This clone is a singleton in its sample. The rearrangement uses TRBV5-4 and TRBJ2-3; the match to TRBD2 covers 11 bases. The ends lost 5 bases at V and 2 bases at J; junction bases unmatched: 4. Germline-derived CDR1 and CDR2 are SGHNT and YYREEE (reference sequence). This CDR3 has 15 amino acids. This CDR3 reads CASRNSGRATDTQYF. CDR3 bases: TGTGCCAGCAGAAATAGCGGGAGGGCCACAGATACGCAGTATTTT.

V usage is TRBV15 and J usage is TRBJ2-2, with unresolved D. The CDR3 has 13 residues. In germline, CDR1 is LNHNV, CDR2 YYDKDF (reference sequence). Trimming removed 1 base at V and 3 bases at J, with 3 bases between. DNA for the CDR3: TGTGCCACCAGCAGAGTCGACACCGGGGAGCTGTTTTTT. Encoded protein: CATSRVDTGELFF. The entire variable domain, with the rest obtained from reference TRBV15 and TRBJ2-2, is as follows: DAMVIQNPRYQVTQFGKPVTLSCSQTLNHNVMYWYQQKSSQAPKLLFHYYDKDFNNEADTPDNFQSRRPNTSFCFLDIRSPGLGDTAMYLCATSRVDTGELFFGEGSRLTVL.

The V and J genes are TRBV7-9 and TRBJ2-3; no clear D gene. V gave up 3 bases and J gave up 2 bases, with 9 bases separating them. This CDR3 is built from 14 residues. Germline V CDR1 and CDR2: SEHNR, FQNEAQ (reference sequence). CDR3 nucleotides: TGTGCCAGCAGCTTGACTGGCATCACAGATACGCAGTATTTT. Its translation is CASSLTGITDTQYF.

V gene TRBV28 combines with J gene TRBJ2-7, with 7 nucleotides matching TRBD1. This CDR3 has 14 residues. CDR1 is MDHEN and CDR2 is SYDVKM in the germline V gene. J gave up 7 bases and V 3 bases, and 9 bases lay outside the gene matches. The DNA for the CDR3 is TGTGCCAGCAGTTTGTTGACAGGGAAGATGGAGCAGTACTTC. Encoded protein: CASSLLTGKMEQYF.

CDR3 sequence (DNA): TGCGCCAGCAGCCAGAGGGTTCCGGGACTAGCGGGAGCTGGAGATACGCAGTATTTT. Amino acids: CASSQRVPGLAGAGDTQYF. The V call is TRBV4-3, the J call TRBJ2-3; 14 nucleotides agree with TRBD2. V was pared by 3 bases and J by 5 bases, with 13 bases of the junction left unmatched. CDR1 and CDR2 from the germline V gene are LGHNA and YSLEER. This CDR3 region has 19 residues.

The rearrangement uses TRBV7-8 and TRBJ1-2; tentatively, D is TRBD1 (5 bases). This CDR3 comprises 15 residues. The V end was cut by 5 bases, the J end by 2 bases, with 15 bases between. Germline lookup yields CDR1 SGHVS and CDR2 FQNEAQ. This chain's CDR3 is CASSIAGGGNYGYTF. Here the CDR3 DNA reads TGTGCCAGCAGCATCGCTGGGGGGGGGAACTATGGCTACACCTTC.

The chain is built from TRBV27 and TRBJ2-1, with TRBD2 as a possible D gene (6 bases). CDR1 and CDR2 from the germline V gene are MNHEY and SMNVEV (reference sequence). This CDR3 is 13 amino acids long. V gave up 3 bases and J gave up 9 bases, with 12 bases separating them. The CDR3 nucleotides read TGTGCCAGCAGTTTTGGGGGAGGAGTTGAGCAGTTCTTC. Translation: CASSFGGGVEQFF.

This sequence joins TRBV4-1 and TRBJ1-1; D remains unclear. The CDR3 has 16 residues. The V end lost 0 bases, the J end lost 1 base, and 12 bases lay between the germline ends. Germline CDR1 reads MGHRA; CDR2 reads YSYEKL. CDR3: CASSQEIRAANTEAFF. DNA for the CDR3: TGCGCCAGCAGCCAAGAGATTAGGGCCGCGAACACTGAAGCTTTCTTT.

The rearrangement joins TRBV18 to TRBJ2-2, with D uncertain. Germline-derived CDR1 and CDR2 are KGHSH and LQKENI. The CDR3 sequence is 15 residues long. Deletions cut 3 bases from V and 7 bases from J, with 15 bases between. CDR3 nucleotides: TGTGCCAGCTCACCTGGTTTTGGGGTGAACGGGGAGCTGTTTTTT. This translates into CASSPGFGVNGELFF.

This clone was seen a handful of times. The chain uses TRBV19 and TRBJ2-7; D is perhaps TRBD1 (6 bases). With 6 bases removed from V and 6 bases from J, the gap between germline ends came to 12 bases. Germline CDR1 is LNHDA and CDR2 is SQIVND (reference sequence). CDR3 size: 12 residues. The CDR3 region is CASSLGGCEQYF. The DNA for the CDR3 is TGTGCCAGTAGCCTTGGGGGCTGCGAGCAGTACTTC. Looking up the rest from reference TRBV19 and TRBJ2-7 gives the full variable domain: DGGITQSPKYLFRKEGQNVTLSCEQNLNHDAMYWYRQDPGQGLRLIYYSQIVNDFQKGDIAEGYSVSREKKESFPLTVTSAQKNPTAFYLCASSLGGCEQYFGPGTRLTVT.

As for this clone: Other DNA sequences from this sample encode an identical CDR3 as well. This chain's CDR3 is CASSPRDSTYNEQFF. In DNA form, the CDR3 reads TGCGCCAGCAGCCCCCGGGACTCGACGTACAATGAGCAGTTCTTC. The chain employs TRBV4-1 and TRBJ2-1, with a weak D call TRBD2 (6 bases). V lost 4 bases to trimming and J lost 4 bases, with 14 bases between them. From germline, CDR1 is MGHRA and CDR2 YSYEKL. The CDR3 covers 15 residues.